These T cell receptor beta chains were read from a single sample in a study of cytotoxic CD8 clonotypes in ibrutinib-treated CLL. Generated by immunoSEQ multiplex PCR, the TCRdb table keeps only in-frame clones and is missing some. The data contain 14,000 or so clones, under 65% of them seen just once; the ten biggest clones take up 30% to 35%. The starting material was PBMCs, obtained at a 24-month disease-progression time point, from a patient treated with ibrutinib. All receptors derive from a human donor with chronic lymphocytic leukemia. CDR3s include the opening cysteine and the closing phenylalanine or tryptophan. The D gene is left open where the match is weak. Only some rows state a clone size, as once, few, many or a class for expanded clones.

clone size: once
V gene: TRBV27
J gene: TRBJ1-1
D gene: TRBD1
CDR3 protein: CASRGQEVEAFF
CDR3 DNA: TGTGCCAGCAGGGGACAGGAGGTTGAAGCTTTCTTT

clone size: .
V gene: TRBV19
J gene: TRBJ1-5
D gene: TRBD1
CDR3 protein: CASTPLGQEDSNQPQHF
CDR3 DNA: TGTGCCAGTACCCCTTTAGGACAGGAAGATAGCAATCAGCCCCAGCATTTT

clone size: once
V gene: TRBV7-6
J gene: TRBJ1-1
D gene: TRBD1
CDR3 protein: CASSPPGQGFEAFF
CDR3 DNA: TGTGCCAGCAGCCCTCCGGGACAGGGATTCGAAGCTTTCTTT

clone size: once
V gene: TRBV5-6
J gene: TRBJ2-4
D gene: TRBD1
CDR3 protein: CASSSQTGGGIQYF
CDR3 DNA: TGTGCCAGCAGTTCTCAGACAGGGGGAGGCATTCAGTACTTC

clone size: .
V gene: TRBV9
J gene: TRBJ2-5
D gene: TRBD2
CDR3 protein: CASSPGGAGETQYF
CDR3 DNA: TGTGCCAGCAGCCCCGGGGGGGCGGGGGAGACCCAGTACTTC

clone size: .
V gene: TRBV27
J gene: TRBJ2-4
D gene: .
CDR3 protein: CASSSLAKNIQYF
CDR3 DNA: TGTGCCAGCAGTTCCCTAGCCAAAAACATTCAGTACTTC

clone size: few
V gene: TRBV6-1
J gene: TRBJ1-4
D gene: .
CDR3 protein: CASSGPRTVVEKLFF
CDR3 DNA: TGTGCCAGCAGCGGGCCCCGGACAGTGGTTGAAAAACTGTTTTTT

clone size: .
V gene: TRBV5-1
J gene: TRBJ1-1
D gene: TRBD1
CDR3 protein: CASSPGGRNTEAFF
CDR3 DNA: TGCGCCAGCAGCCCAGGGGGCAGGAACACTGAAGCTTTCTTT

clone size: once
V gene: TRBV2
J gene: TRBJ1-1
D gene: .
CDR3 protein: CATGADPNTEAFF
CDR3 DNA: TGTGCCACAGGGGCGGACCCGAACACTGAAGCTTTCTTT

clone size: .
V gene: TRBV5-1
J gene: TRBJ2-5
D gene: .
CDR3 protein: CASSLVGYQETQYF
CDR3 DNA: TGCGCCAGCAGCTTGGTAGGGTACCAAGAGACCCAGTACTTC

clone size: few
V gene: TRBV27
J gene: TRBJ2-7
D gene: .
CDR3 protein: CVEWATSYEQYF
CDR3 DNA: TGTGTCGAATGGGCTACCTCCTACGAGCAGTACTTC

clone size: .
V gene: TRBV6-6
J gene: TRBJ1-2
D gene: TRBD1
CDR3 protein: CAGGTGELNYGYTF
CDR3 DNA: TGTGCCGGCGGGACAGGGGAACTAAACTATGGCTACACCTTC

clone size: once
V gene: TRBV11-2
J gene: TRBJ1-5
D gene: .
CDR3 protein: CASSLDIGAHQPQHF
CDR3 DNA: TGTGCCAGCAGCTTAGATATCGGGGCCCATCAGCCCCAGCATTTT

clone size: .
V gene: TRBV5-1
J gene: TRBJ1-6
D gene: .
CDR3 protein: CASSLVGDVGYSPLHF
CDR3 DNA: TGCGCCAGCAGCTTGGTAGGGGACGTGGGGTATTCACCCCTCCACTTT

clone size: .
V gene: TRBV11-2
J gene: TRBJ2-5
D gene: .
CDR3 protein: CASSSSAIGTQYF
CDR3 DNA: TGTGCCAGCAGCTCGTCGGCTATCGGGACCCAGTACTTC

clone size: many
V gene: TRBV19
J gene: TRBJ1-5
D gene: TRBD1
CDR3 protein: CASSTRGQGYHQPQHF
CDR3 DNA: TGTGCCAGTAGTACCCGGGGACAGGGTTACCATCAGCCCCAGCATTTT

clone size: .
V gene: TRBV5-1
J gene: TRBJ1-5
D gene: TRBD1
CDR3 protein: CASSPGPSGGDNQPQHF
CDR3 DNA: TGCGCCAGCAGCCCCGGACCCTCAGGGGGTGACAATCAGCCCCAGCATTTT

clone size: .
V gene: TRBV7-9
J gene: TRBJ2-7
D gene: .
CDR3 protein: CASSPMEMGQQAYEQYF
CDR3 DNA: TGTGCCAGCAGCCCGATGGAGATGGGGCAGCAAGCCTACGAGCAGTACTTC

clone size: .
V gene: TRBV27
J gene: TRBJ2-7
D gene: .
CDR3 protein: CASSLSPRNDYEQYF
CDR3 DNA: TGTGCCAGCAGTTTATCGCCCAGAAACGACTACGAGCAGTACTTC

clone size: .
V gene: TRBV7-9
J gene: TRBJ2-7
D gene: .
CDR3 protein: CASMNGLGYEQYF
CDR3 DNA: TGTGCCAGCATGAACGGCTTGGGCTACGAGCAGTACTTC

clone size: .
V gene: TRBV27
J gene: TRBJ1-5
D gene: .
CDR3 protein: CASSFLMGKKLGNQPQHF
CDR3 DNA: TGTGCCAGCAGTTTCCTCATGGGGAAAAAGCTTGGCAATCAGCCCCAGCATTTT

clone size: once
V gene: TRBV5-4
J gene: TRBJ2-3
D gene: .
CDR3 protein: CASSDSGGGPGGDTQYF
CDR3 DNA: TGTGCCAGCAGCGACTCGGGGGGCGGCCCCGGAGGAGATACGCAGTATTTT

clone size: few
V gene: TRBV4-2
J gene: TRBJ2-1
D gene: .
CDR3 protein: CASSQTPGPGDEQFF
CDR3 DNA: TGTGCCAGCAGCCAAACCCCGGGCCCCGGGGATGAGCAGTTCTTC

clone size: once
V gene: TRBV29-1
J gene: TRBJ2-5
D gene: TRBD2
CDR3 protein: CSAIPGAGGGETQYF
CDR3 DNA: TGCAGCGCGATTCCCGGAGCGGGGGGCGGGGAGACCCAGTACTTC

clone size: few
V gene: TRBV7-8
J gene: TRBJ1-2
D gene: .
CDR3 protein: CASSLGEGLGGYTF
CDR3 DNA: TGTGCCAGCAGCCTAGGGGAGGGGTTGGGTGGCTACACCTTC

clone size: once
V gene: TRBV18
J gene: TRBJ2-3
D gene: .
CDR3 protein: CASSPLRSLSTDTQYF
CDR3 DNA: TGTGCCAGCTCACCATTGAGGAGTCTTAGCACAGATACGCAGTATTTT

clone size: .
V gene: TRBV11-2
J gene: TRBJ2-3
D gene: .
CDR3 protein: CASSLGGLRTDTQYF
CDR3 DNA: TGTGCCAGCAGCTTAGGGGGGCTGCGCACAGATACGCAGTATTTT

clone size: .
V gene: TRBV5-1
J gene: TRBJ2-7
D gene: TRBD2
CDR3 protein: CASSLWGGRGSGGSSYEQYF
CDR3 DNA: TGCGCCAGCAGCTTGTGGGGGGGACGTGGTAGCGGCGGAAGCTCCTACGAGCAGTACTTC

clone size: medium-sized
V gene: TRBV2
J gene: TRBJ1-2
D gene: .
CDR3 protein: CASSERSGNGYTF
CDR3 DNA: TGTGCCAGCAGTGAAAGGTCAGGGAATGGCTACACCTTC

clone size: few
V gene: TRBV5-1
J gene: TRBJ1-4
D gene: .
CDR3 protein: CASSLVGFDEKLFF
CDR3 DNA: TGCGCCAGCAGCTTGGTGGGGTTCGATGAAAAACTGTTTTTT

clone size: .
V gene: TRBV19
J gene: TRBJ1-1
D gene: .
CDR3 protein: CASSLTGNTEAFF
CDR3 DNA: TGTGCCAGTAGTCTGACAGGCAACACTGAAGCTTTCTTT

clone size: .
V gene: TRBV29-1
J gene: TRBJ1-3
D gene: TRBD1
CDR3 protein: CSAQPVGGQGASGNTIYF
CDR3 DNA: TGCAGCGCTCAACCTGTGGGGGGACAGGGGGCCTCTGGAAACACCATATATTTT

clone size: .
V gene: TRBV4-2
J gene: TRBJ1-1
D gene: TRBD1
CDR3 protein: CASSQDRTGSTEAFF
CDR3 DNA: TGTGCCAGCAGCCAAGATCGGACAGGGAGTACTGAAGCTTTCTTT

clone size: few
V gene: TRBV30
J gene: TRBJ1-1
D gene: .
CDR3 protein: CAWSPGDTEAFF
CDR3 DNA: TGTGCCTGGAGTCCCGGGGACACTGAAGCTTTCTTT

clone size: .
V gene: TRBV27
J gene: TRBJ2-7
D gene: .
CDR3 protein: CASSLSSTGRLEQYF
CDR3 DNA: TGTGCCAGCAGTTTATCGTCTACAGGGCGCCTCGAGCAGTACTTC

clone size: .
V gene: TRBV27
J gene: TRBJ2-3
D gene: .
CDR3 protein: CASSPNRQVDTDTQYF
CDR3 DNA: TGTGCCAGCAGTCCGAACCGACAGGTTGACACAGATACGCAGTATTTT

clone size: once
V gene: TRBV27
J gene: TRBJ2-1
D gene: TRBD2
CDR3 protein: CASVSGTSGGASNEQFF
CDR3 DNA: TGTGCCAGCGTATCGGGGACTAGCGGGGGGGCCTCGAATGAGCAGTTCTTC

clone size: few
V gene: TRBV7-8
J gene: TRBJ2-7
D gene: .
CDR3 protein: CASTPLRGGYYEQYF
CDR3 DNA: TGTGCCAGCACCCCCTTGCGAGGCGGTTACTACGAGCAGTACTTC

clone size: .
V gene: TRBV21-1
J gene: TRBJ1-2
D gene: .
CDR3 protein: CASSILDPSGYTF
CDR3 DNA: TGTGCCAGCAGCATACTAGACCCGTCTGGCTACACCTTC

clone size: few
V gene: TRBV19
J gene: TRBJ1-4
D gene: .
CDR3 protein: CASSFYEKLFF
CDR3 DNA: TGTGCCAGTAGTTTCTATGAAAAACTGTTTTTT

clone size: .
V gene: TRBV11-3
J gene: TRBJ1-1
D gene: TRBD1
CDR3 protein: CASSLGQGASSNTEAFF
CDR3 DNA: TGTGCCAGCAGCTTAGGGCAGGGGGCTTCGTCGAACACTGAAGCTTTCTTT

clone size: .
V gene: TRBV4-2
J gene: TRBJ2-5
D gene: .
CDR3 protein: CASSQGTIVETQYF
CDR3 DNA: TGTGCCAGCAGCCAAGGGACTATTGTGGAGACCCAGTACTTC

clone size: .
V gene: TRBV7-8
J gene: TRBJ1-1
D gene: .
CDR3 protein: CASSLYPHAGSDTEAFF
CDR3 DNA: TGTGCCAGCAGCTTATACCCCCACGCCGGATCGGACACTGAAGCTTTCTTT

clone size: .
V gene: TRBV25-1
J gene: TRBJ2-3
D gene: TRBD2
CDR3 protein: CASSESGGDYTDTQYF
CDR3 DNA: TGTGCCAGCAGTGAATCTGGCGGGGACTACACAGATACGCAGTATTTT

clone size: few
V gene: TRBV2
J gene: TRBJ2-3
D gene: .
CDR3 protein: CASSELVLRTSSTDTQYF
CDR3 DNA: TGTGCCAGCAGTGAACTTGTTTTAAGGACATCTAGCACAGATACGCAGTATTTT

clone size: .
V gene: TRBV7-9
J gene: TRBJ2-7
D gene: .
CDR3 protein: CASSKKGSVAYEQYF
CDR3 DNA: TGTGCCAGCAGCAAGAAGGGGTCCGTCGCCTACGAGCAGTACTTC

clone size: .
V gene: TRBV2
J gene: TRBJ1-1
D gene: TRBD1
CDR3 protein: CASMYRGLAFF
CDR3 DNA: TGTGCCAGCATGTACAGGGGGTTAGCTTTCTTT

clone size: .
V gene: TRBV27
J gene: TRBJ2-3
D gene: TRBD2
CDR3 protein: CASTLSGGGQSHTQYF
CDR3 DNA: TGTGCCAGTACCCTCAGCGGGGGGGGCCAATCGCATACGCAGTATTTT